Each of the 2 T cell receptor beta chains below was sequenced from the same sample in a study of T cell responses to AZD1222 COVID-19 vaccine. Assay: immunoSEQ multiplex PCR; the TCRdb copy retains only in-frame clones and omits some. Altogether fewer than 150,000 clones are present, 87% being singletons, with the ten largest covering approximately 1.6%. Sequenced here: peripheral blood, sampled on day 0 of AZD1222 vaccination. The receptors here all came from an adult in good health.

The chain joins TRBV14 to TRBJ2-1; 10 nucleotides match TRBD2. The CDR3 loop spans 16 amino acids. Germline V gene data show CDR1 as SGHDN and CDR2 as FVKESK. With 4 bases clipped from V and 4 bases from J, the junction kept 7 bases outside the gene matches. Here the CDR3 reads CASSRRSGGGYNEQFF. The CDR3 coding sequence is TGTGCCAGCAGCCGAAGAAGCGGGGGGGGATACAATGAGCAGTTCTTC.

This clone was seen a single time. V usage is TRBV9 and J usage is TRBJ2-3; D uncertain. This CDR3 has 14 amino acids. Per the germline V gene, CDR1 is SGDLS and CDR2 is YYNGEE. Trimming left V 0 bases short and J 3 bases short, with 8 bases between. The CDR3 loop is CASSVVGDTDTQYF. The DNA of the CDR3 is TGTGCCAGCAGCGTAGTGGGCGATACAGATACGCAGTATTTT.